The subject of this entry is one T cell receptor beta chain. Its antigen is not known. The source of the sample is a study of monozygotic twins with inflammatory bowel disease. Findings of the study overall: Variability may have been added to patient repertoires by differing immunosuppressive treatments.

The CDR3 contains 14 residues. Germline assignment: CDR1 SGHVS and CDR2 FQNEAQ. Making each TCR library took 3,500 to 4,000 ng of total RNA. TCRdb reprocessed the 5' RACE reads, with one entry per CDR3 protein and no DNA. Reported are 190,000 or so distinct CDR3 sequences; the ten largest clones contain 1.5% to 2%. The TCR sequence derives from a human donor with ulcerative colitis or Crohn's disease, or a healthy co-twin of an affected twin (not recorded which). This rearrangement joins TRBV7-8 to TRBJ1-1; TCRdb's D call, TRBD1, is unchecked because there is no DNA. Sequences were obtained from blood. CDR3 region: CASSLQGERTEAFF.